The clone carrying this T cell receptor beta chain was found a few times. Its antigen is undetermined. These data come from a study of response to subunit inactivated influenza vaccine. Points from the study as a whole: The authors proposed limited new T cell recruitment per seasonal influenza vaccination.

Germline V gene data show CDR1 as SGHTA and CDR2 as FQGNSA. Unmatched junction bases numbered 12, after V lost 6 bases and J lost 8 bases. CDR3 length equals 15 residues. TCRdb used MiXCR to reprocess the RT-PCR reads, holding one entry per CDR3 protein. Here the sample spans 500,000 to 750,000 distinct CDR3 sequences, 14% being singletons. V usage is TRBV7-2 and J usage is TRBJ2-1, with 8 bases that match TRBD1. The specimen was PBMCs from blood, collected less than 13 days after vaccination. The sequence was obtained from a man between 45 and 60 years old who received an inactivated influenza vaccine. CDR3 loop: CASRPQGARSDEQFF. CDR3 nucleotide sequence: TGTGCCAGCAGGCCCCAGGGGGCCCGTTCGGATGAGCAGTTCTTC. Looking up the rest from reference TRBV7-2 and TRBJ2-1 gives the full variable domain: GAGVSQSPSNKVTEKGKDVELRCDPISGHTALYWYRQSLGQGLEFLIYFQGNSAPDKSGLPSDRFSAERTGGSVSTLTIQRTQQEDSAVYLCASRPQGARSDEQFFGPGTRLTVL.